One sample yielded the 18 T cell receptor beta chains listed below, sequenced in a study of T cells after yellow fever vaccination (dated by TCRdb to the late 2010s). Libraries were made using 5' RACE. Sequencing instrument: Illumina HiSeq 2500. TCRdb took the public reads, trimmed them with fastp at Q25, ran MiXCR for clone calling and kept in-frame beta chains. Entries are consolidated by CDR3 protein sequence, retaining the most common genes and DNA. The sample contains about 400,000 distinct CDR3 sequences, roughly 12% of them found a single time. Together, the top ten hold less than 20% of the sample. The sample's treatment or condition label is to be understood as: live attenuated yellow fever vaccine strain. The sample here was PBMCs, taken on the day of the first yellow fever vaccination. The receptors originated from a man aged 18 to 29 who received the YFV17D yellow fever vaccine.

The chain combines TRBV4-1 with TRBJ2-6; possible D gene TRBD1, 6 bases. The V end lost 3 bases, the J end lost 0 bases, and 18 bases lay between the germline ends. Germline CDR1 reads MGHRA; CDR2 reads YSYEKL. The CDR3 contains 19 residues. The CDR3 loop reads CASSHTRDNHFSGANVLTF. The CDR3, as DNA: TGCGCCAGCAGCCATACCCGGGACAATCATTTCTCTGGGGCCAACGTCCTGACTTTC.

CDR3 sequence reads: CASSLQENYEQYF. For the CDR3, the DNA is TGTGCCAGCAGCCTACAGGAAAACTACGAGCAGTACTTC. The chain is built from TRBV7-9 and TRBJ2-7; weak D call: TRBD1 (5 bases). Germline assignment: CDR1 SEHNR and CDR2 FQNEAQ (reference sequence). The V and J ends lost 5 bases and 3 bases respectively, with 11 bases between them. There are 13 residues in the CDR3.

This clonotype appeared a few times. J is TRBJ2-5 and V is TRBV5-1, with D tentatively TRBD1 (5 bases). The V end lost 3 bases, the J end lost 3 bases, and 15 bases lay between the germline ends. This CDR3 comprises 15 residues. Germline lookup yields CDR1 SGHRS and CDR2 YFSETQ. CDR3 bases: TGCGCCAGCAGCTCGACCTGGACAACAAAAGAGACCCAGTACTTC. Protein: CASSSTWTTKETQYF.

This clonotype was picked up a small number of times. The chain recombines TRBV5-5 with TRBJ2-7; no clear D. V lost 8 bases and J 6 bases, leaving 21 bases between the germline ends. This CDR3 region has 14 residues. Germline V lookup: CDR1 SGHKS, CDR2 YYEKEE (reference sequence). The CDR3 loop is CARTHRTQCGEQYV. The CDR3, as DNA: TGTGCCAGAACCCACCGGACCCAGTGTGGCGAGCAGTACGTC.

V and J are TRBV7-3 and TRBJ2-2; TRBD2 matches 7 bases. This CDR3 comprises 16 residues. Germline V CDR1 and CDR2: SGHTA, FQGTGA. J gave up 5 bases and V 0 bases, and 6 bases lay outside the gene matches. This CDR3 reads CASSLTLGEGTGELFF. The DNA for the CDR3 is TGTGCCAGCAGCTTAACTTTAGGGGAGGGGACCGGGGAGCTGTTTTTT.

The chain carries TRBV5-1 and TRBJ2-1, with D perhaps matching TRBD2 (6 bases). Trimming took off 0 bases at V and 4 bases at J, with 14 bases between the two ends. The CDR3 contains 16 residues. In germline, CDR1 is SGHRS, CDR2 YFSETQ. CDR3 sequence reads: CASSLDAGLMYNEQFF. In DNA, the CDR3 is TGCGCCAGCAGCTTGGACGCGGGGCTAATGTACAATGAGCAGTTCTTC.

CDR3 DNA sequence: TGTGCCAGCAGCTTAGCGGGGAGCGAGCAGTACGTC. This sequence encodes CASSLAGSEQYV. The chain couples TRBV7-9 to TRBJ2-7; maybe TRBD2 (5 bases). The CDR3 is 12 amino acids. The V gene lost 0 bases and the J gene lost 6 bases, with 6 bases spanning the gap. CDR1 and CDR2 (germline): SEHNR, FQNEAQ (reference sequence).

The genes are TRBV5-1 and TRBJ2-3; D gene ambiguous. The CDR3 covers 15 residues. Trimming stripped 5 bases from V and 2 bases from J, with 15 bases between. Germline CDR1 reads SGHRS; CDR2 reads YFSETQ. CDR3 sequence reads: CASRNGLYHTDTQYF. The CDR3 DNA is TGCGCCAGCAGAAACGGGCTTTACCACACAGATACGCAGTATTTT.

This chain joins TRBV6-2 or TRBV6-3 and TRBJ2-2; D unclear. The V and J ends lost 7 bases and 6 bases respectively, with 6 bases between them. CDR1 MNHEY and CDR2 SVGEGT come from the germline V gene. CDR3 length: 11 amino acids. This chain's CDR3 is CASTHAGELFF. CDR3 nucleotides: TGTGCCAGCACCCATGCCGGGGAGCTGTTTTTT.

This CDR3 reads CASSPPGTATYEQYF. CDR3 nucleotides: TGTGCCAGCAGCCCACCCGGGACTGCCACCTACGAGCAGTACTTC. The chain is built from TRBV14 and TRBJ2-7; D possibly corresponds to TRBD2 (6 bases). The CDR3 is 15 residues long. CDR1 is SGHDN, CDR2 FVKESK, per germline. The V end lost 4 bases, the J end lost 2 bases, and 15 bases lay between the germline ends.

The CDR3 region has the DNA TGTGCCAGCAGCCCCAGTAGATGGAGGGACGGAGAGACCCAGTACTTC. Translating it yields CASSPSRWRDGETQYF. The chain recombines TRBV7-2 with TRBJ2-5; D is possibly TRBD2 (6 bases). The V end lost 5 bases, the J end lost 4 bases, and 20 bases lay between the germline ends. Germline V lookup: CDR1 SGHTA, CDR2 FQGNSA. The CDR3 loop spans 16 amino acids.

V gene TRBV6-5 combines with J gene TRBJ1-3; 8 nucleotides match TRBD1. Germline loops: CDR1 MNHEY, CDR2 SVGAGI. The CDR3 runs to 17 residues. The V segment lost 4 bases and the J segment 0 bases; nucleotides outside the gene matches: 8. CDR3 sequence: CASSFGQGETSGNTIYF. CDR3 DNA: TGTGCCAGCAGTTTTGGACAGGGAGAAACCTCTGGAAACACCATATATTTT.

V gene TRBV12-3 or TRBV12-4 combines with J gene TRBJ2-3; D is perhaps TRBD2 (5 bases). V was clipped by 6 bases and J by 4 bases, with 11 bases between them. This CDR3 is 13 amino acids long. This CDR3 reads CASSRSGSDTQYF. The CDR3 nucleotides read TGTGCCAGCAGCCGTTCGGGGTCAGATACGCAGTATTTT.

This clonotype has a handful of counts. This chain links TRBV12-3 or TRBV12-4 with TRBJ2-3, with TRBD2 matching 10 bases. V dropped 2 bases and J dropped 3; count of bases not matched to a gene: 5. This CDR3 is 16 amino acids long. CDR3 DNA sequence: TGTGCCAGCAGTTTACTACTAGCGGGGAATACAGATACGCAGTATTTT. Its protein product is CASSLLLAGNTDTQYF.

V and J are TRBV4-2 and TRBJ2-7; 8 positions agree with TRBD1. The CDR3 runs 16 residues. Germline V gene lookup returns CDR1 LGHNA and CDR2 YNFKEQ. Germline trimming cut 2 bases from V and 2 bases from J; bases unmatched to any gene: 8. CDR3: CASSQRGQGRTYEQYV. CDR3 sequence (DNA): TGTGCCAGCAGCCAACGTGGACAGGGTAGGACCTACGAGCAGTACGTC.

This chain uses TRBV7-2 with TRBJ1-6; 9 nucleotides match TRBD1. The CDR3 totals 15 residues. Germline-derived CDR1 and CDR2 are SGHTA and FQGNSA. V trimming: 1 base; J trimming: 10 bases; junction bases outside the gene matches: 5. This CDR3 is CASSLETGGESPLHF. CDR3 DNA sequence: TGTGCCAGCAGCTTAGAGACAGGGGGGGAATCACCCCTCCACTTT.

This clonotype was seen repeatedly, ten times or more. As DNA, the CDR3 is TGTGCCAGCAGCCAAGAACTAGCAGGACGGTCGTACTTC. Its protein is CASSQELAGRSYF. The V call is TRBV3-1, the J call TRBJ2-7; D perhaps matches TRBD2 (6 bases). The CDR3 has 13 amino acids. The germline CDR1 and CDR2 sequences are LGHDT and YNNKEL (reference sequence). The V and J ends lost 0 bases and 12 bases respectively, with 15 bases between them.

Here the CDR3 reads CASNRKEKLFF. The CDR3 DNA reads as TGTGCCAGCAACAGGAAAGAAAAACTGTTTTTT. The chain uses TRBV6-6 and TRBJ1-4; D is perhaps TRBD1 (5 bases). The CDR3 contains 11 residues. The V gene's germline CDR1 is MNHNY and CDR2 SVGAGI (reference sequence). The V end lost 7 bases, the J end lost 8 bases, and 8 bases lay between the germline ends.